Each of the 30 T cell receptor beta chains below was sequenced from the same sample in a study of T cell repertoires in cytomegalovirus infection. TCRdb independently ran MiXCR on the reads; one entry per CDR3 protein. Altogether 550,000 to 700,000 distinct CDR3 sequences are present, around 40% being singletons, with the ten largest covering around 48%. No antigen has been identified for these receptors. The sequenced sample was cultured PBMCs, obtained from culture after CMV antigen stimulation. The receptors were sampled from a human donor in good health (CMV status not recorded). Some clones in this sample may be carry-over from other donors' samples.

The sample holds one count of this clonotype. The chain joins TRBV11-2 to TRBJ2-7; D call uncertain. In germline, CDR1 is SGHAT, CDR2 FQNNGV. The CDR3 extends over 13 amino acids. V shed 8 bases and J shed 5 bases, with 16 bases lying between them. The CDR3 DNA reads as TGTGCCAGCCGTGACCCTATTTCGGACGAGCAGTACTTC. It translates to CASRDPISDEQYF.

This clonotype was seen only a few times. A junction boundary mismatches the germline segment, possibly from a read error. The rearrangement links TRBV7-2 to TRBJ2-1; D unclear. The CDR3 consists of 12 residues. CDR1 and CDR2 (germline): SGHTA, FQGNSA. This CDR3 is CASSLGVVALSF. CDR3 nucleotides: TGTGCCAGCAGCTTAGGGGTCGTGGCGTTGTCATTC.

The chain uses TRBV25-1 and TRBJ2-1; 10 bases map to TRBD2. Germline V gives CDR1 MGHDK, CDR2 SYGVNS. V dropped 10 bases and J dropped 8; count of bases not matched to a gene: 11. The CDR3 totals 14 residues. CDR3 DNA sequence: TGTGCCACCGGCCGAGCTAGCGGGAGCGATGAGCAGTTCTTC. Translated, it gives CATGRASGSDEQFF.

CDR3 in amino acids: CASSIAWTGPNSPLHF. The CDR3 region has the DNA TGTGCCAGTAGTATAGCTTGGACAGGCCCAAATTCACCCCTCCACTTT. V gene TRBV19 combines with J gene TRBJ1-6; 7 bases map to TRBD1. The length of the CDR3 is 16 residues. The V gene end was trimmed by 1 base and the J gene end by 7 bases; junction bases not matched to a gene: 7. In germline, CDR1 is LNHDA, CDR2 SQIVND (reference sequence).

CDR3 residues: CASSYAPLAGNEQFF. In nucleotides, the CDR3 is TGCGCCAGCAGCTACGCCCCACTAGCGGGGAATGAGCAGTTCTTC. V gene TRBV5-1 combines with J gene TRBJ2-1; 10 bases map to TRBD2. The germline V gene encodes CDR1 SGHRS and CDR2 YFSETQ. Trimming cost V 3 bases and J 7 bases; bases outside gene matches: 7. The CDR3 is made up of 15 amino acids.

DNA of the CDR3: TGCAGCGTTGAAGGTACCGGACAGGGGCACGAGACCCAGTACTTC. It encodes CSVEGTGQGHETQYF. This chain connects TRBV29-1 to TRBJ2-5; TRBD1 matches 9 bases. Germline V gene lookup returns CDR1 SQVTM and CDR2 ANQGSEA. The CDR3 spans 15 residues. Trimming at V came to 1 base and at J to 5 bases, leaving 8 bases not matched to a gene. The full variable domain, completed using reference TRBV29-1 and TRBJ2-5, is SAVISQKPSRDICQRGTSLTIQCQVDSQVTMMFWYRQQPGQSLTLIATANQGSEATYESGFVIDKFPISRPNLTFSTLTVSNMSPEDSSIYLCSVEGTGQGHETQYFGPGTRLLVL.

A few counts support this clonotype. This sequence joins TRBV7-9 and TRBJ2-1; no reliable D call. Looked up from germline, CDR1 is SEHNR and CDR2 is FQNEAQ (reference sequence). V was trimmed by 4 bases and J by 2 bases, leaving 12 bases between them. The CDR3 has 15 residues. The CDR3 here is CASSSRVGTYNEQFF. The CDR3 bases are TGTGCCAGCAGCTCTCGAGTTGGGACCTACAATGAGCAGTTCTTC.

CDR3 sequence reads: CASSPRGHTNTEAFF. Here the CDR3 DNA reads TGTGCCAGCAGCCCAAGAGGACACACGAACACTGAAGCTTTCTTT. V is TRBV7-8 and J is TRBJ1-1; D is perhaps TRBD1 (5 bases). The germline V gene has CDR1 SGHVS and CDR2 FQNEAQ. Trimming shortened V by 5 bases and J by 1 base, and 14 bases separated the two germline ends. The CDR3 sequence is 15 residues long.

This clonotype appeared a few times. This rearrangement joins TRBV6-2 or TRBV6-3 to TRBJ2-7; 7 bases are shared with TRBD2. The CDR3 sequence is 14 residues long. The trim removed 7 bases at V and 2 bases at J, leaving 8 bases unmatched. Germline V lookup: CDR1 MNHEY, CDR2 SVGEGT. CDR3: CASMGLAETYEQYF. The CDR3, as DNA: TGTGCCAGCATGGGTCTAGCGGAAACCTACGAGCAGTACTTC.

CDR3 bases: TGTGCCAGCAGTGGGGGACTCTCCCCGGGTACGCAGTATTTT. Amino acid sequence: CASSGGLSPGTQYF. The V and J genes are TRBV2 and TRBJ2-3; weak D call: TRBD2 (6 bases). Germline-derived CDR1 and CDR2 are SNHLY and FYNNEI. V was cut by 4 bases and J by 8 bases, with 16 bases left in between. This CDR3 spans 14 amino acids.

This clonotype was detected ten times or more. The J gene is TRBJ1-2, the V gene TRBV7-2, with D unclear. V lost 0 bases, J lost 5 bases, and 10 bases lay in between. The CDR3 is 14 residues long. Germline CDR1 and CDR2: SGHTA and FQGNSA. The CDR3 region has the DNA TGTGCCAGCAGCTTAGCGCCGGGCTTGTATGGCTACACCTTC. It encodes CASSLAPGLYGYTF.

The V and J genes are TRBV6-1 and TRBJ2-7; no clear D. V gave up 1 base and J gave up 4 bases, with 11 bases separating them. The CDR3 length is 14 residues. The V gene's germline CDR1 is MNHNS and CDR2 SASEGT. CDR3 sequence reads: CASSEVGRGYEQYF. The DNA of the CDR3 is TGTGCCAGCAGTGAAGTTGGCAGAGGATACGAGCAGTACTTC.

The genes are TRBV7-2 and TRBJ1-5; the match to TRBD1 covers 9 bases. V was clipped by 4 bases and J by 6 bases; unmatched bases: 10. From germline, CDR1 is SGHTA and CDR2 FQGNSA. The CDR3 extends over 16 amino acids. The CDR3 reads CASSSLAGQGRQPQHF. For the CDR3, the DNA is TGTGCCAGCAGCTCGCTTGCGGGACAGGGACGTCAGCCCCAGCATTTT.

J is TRBJ1-5 and V is TRBV19; a possible D gene is TRBD1 (5 bases). The CDR3 extends over 14 amino acids. With 9 bases removed from V and 7 bases from J, the gap between germline ends came to 19 bases. Germline values: CDR1 LNHDA, CDR2 SQIVND (reference sequence). CDR3 DNA: TGTGCCAGCCGAAGGGTAGGAGCAGGGCAGCCCCAGCATTTT. Protein: CASRRVGAGQPQHF.

This clonotype was observed a handful of times. The junction differs from germline at one of its ends, possibly a read error. The CDR3 DNA is TGTGCCAGCAGTTTAGCGGACCCGACGTACCCACCCGTCTTC. The encoded protein is CASSLADPTYPPVF. The chain has TRBV6-6 and TRBJ2-7; D might be TRBD2 (6 bases). The CDR3 is made up of 14 amino acids. Per germline, CDR1 MNHNY and CDR2 SVGAGI (reference sequence).

This rearrangement joins TRBV27 to TRBJ2-7, with 8 bases matching TRBD2. CDR1 MNHEY and CDR2 SMNVEV come from the germline V gene (reference sequence). The CDR3 has 15 amino acids. V lost 1 base and J lost 1; bases outside the gene matches: 3. The DNA of the CDR3 is TGTGCCAGCAGTTTATACGGCGGGAGGTCCTACGAGCAGTACTTC. This gives the protein CASSLYGGRSYEQYF.

V and J are TRBV11-2 and TRBJ2-5; 10 nucleotides align to TRBD2. The CDR3 extends over 17 amino acids. The V segment lost 5 bases and the J segment 0 bases; nucleotides outside the gene matches: 9. Germline V lookup: CDR1 SGHAT, CDR2 FQNNGV. The CDR3 loop is CASSKGTSGAYQETQYF. The CDR3 DNA sequence: TGTGCCAGCAGCAAAGGAACTAGCGGGGCGTACCAAGAGACCCAGTACTTC.

The gene calls are TRBV10-3 and TRBJ1-2; D not resolved. The CDR3 has 14 amino acids. Trimming stripped 7 bases from V and 0 bases from J, with 12 bases between. The V gene's germline CDR1 is ENHRY and CDR2 SYGVKD. CDR3 bases: TGTGCCATCACAGACAACCCAGCTAACTATGGCTACACCTTC. Protein product: CAITDNPANYGYTF.

The chain joins TRBV4-1 to TRBJ2-2; D not certain. Trimming took off 6 bases at V and 2 bases at J, with 10 bases between the two ends. CDR3 length: 14 residues. CDR1 MGHRA and CDR2 YSYEKL come from the germline V gene. The CDR3 sequence is CASRQRVNTGELFF. The CDR3 region has the DNA TGCGCCAGCAGGCAACGGGTTAACACCGGGGAGCTGTTTTTT.

This sequence joins TRBV24-1 and TRBJ2-5, with D possibly being TRBD1 or TRBD2 (5 bases each). Germline lookup yields CDR1 KGHDR and CDR2 SFDVKD. There are 15 residues in the CDR3. V lost 4 bases and J 7 bases, leaving 18 bases between the germline ends. The CDR3 bases are TGTGCCACCAGTGACACCGGGACCGCACGTGGGACCCAGTACTTC. It codes for CATSDTGTARGTQYF.

About this clonotype: A junction end diverges from the germline sequence, so it may reflect a read error. The rearrangement links TRBV7-2 to TRBJ2-1; D gene ambiguous. The CDR3 contains 13 residues. CDR1 is SGHTA and CDR2 is FQGNSA in the germline V gene. CDR3 coding DNA: TGTGCCAGCATCTTAAGAAGGTACAATGAGCAGTCCTTC. Amino acid sequence: CASILRRYNEQSF.

This clonotype was counted ten times or more. This rearrangement joins TRBV7-2 to TRBJ1-4, with TRBD1 identical over 9 bases. CDR3 length equals 15 residues. Losses at the gene ends were 3 bases for V and 5 bases for J; bases not matched to a gene: 4. Germline V lookup: CDR1 SGHTA, CDR2 FQGNSA. The CDR3 protein is CASSLLGTGNEKLFF. CDR3 nucleotide sequence: TGTGCCAGCAGCTTGTTGGGGACAGGGAATGAAAAACTGTTTTTT.

CDR3 in amino acids: CASSSRGSGDPSSTDTQYF. For the CDR3, the DNA is TGTGCCAGCAGCTCCCGGGGTAGCGGGGATCCTTCTAGCACAGATACGCAGTATTTT. J is TRBJ2-3 and V is TRBV7-2; 8 nucleotides align to TRBD2. This CDR3 has 19 amino acids. Germline V gene lookup returns CDR1 SGHTA and CDR2 FQGNSA. The V segment lost 4 bases and the J segment 0 bases; nucleotides outside the gene matches: 15. Together with reference TRBV7-2 and TRBJ2-3, the CDR3 gives the full variable domain: GAGVSQSPSNKVTEKGKDVELRCDPISGHTALYWYRQSLGQGLEFLIYFQGNSAPDKSGLPSDRFSAERTGGSVSTLTIQRTQQEDSAVYLCASSSRGSGDPSSTDTQYFGPGTRLTVL.

This clonotype was recorded only once. The genes are TRBV20-1 and TRBJ2-3, with 7 bases matching TRBD2. The CDR3 length is 14 residues. Germline V gene lookup returns CDR1 DFQATT and CDR2 SNEGSKA (reference sequence). V trimming: 5 bases; J trimming: 0 bases; junction bases outside the gene matches: 5. DNA of the CDR3: TGCAGTGCTCCTAGCGGATCTAGCACAGATACGCAGTATTTT. Its protein product is CSAPSGSSTDTQYF.

This chain uses TRBV19 with TRBJ2-2; TRBD2 matches 13 bases. Germline V gene lookup returns CDR1 LNHDA and CDR2 SQIVND (reference sequence). The CDR3 spans 19 residues. J lost 3 bases, V lost 6 bases, and 13 bases had no gene match. The CDR3 DNA follows: TGTGCCAGTAGGATAACTAGCGGGAGGGCCCTTCGCGACACCGGGGAGCTGTTTTTT. Translation: CASRITSGRALRDTGELFF.

CDR3 DNA: TGCGCCAGCAGCCAAGGGTGGGCCAGGGATAGCACCGGGGAGCTGTTTTTT. Protein: CASSQGWARDSTGELFF. The chain joins TRBV4-1 to TRBJ2-2; TRBD1 might be the D (5 bases). The CDR3 is 17 amino acids. Trimming removed 1 base at V and 4 bases at J, with 16 bases between. Germline loops: CDR1 MGHRA, CDR2 YSYEKL.

The table lists this clonotype with a few counts. The J gene is TRBJ1-1, the V gene TRBV7-2; D is uncertain. This CDR3 is built from 16 residues. Trimming took off 6 bases at V and 1 base at J, with 18 bases between the two ends. CDR1 and CDR2 (germline): SGHTA, FQGNSA. CDR3 DNA: TGTGCCAGCAGTCAGCACTTTGACGGCGAGAACACTGAAGCTTTCTTT. This sequence encodes CASSQHFDGENTEAFF.

This clonotype was found a few times. The rearrangement uses TRBV7-6 and TRBJ1-2, with D perhaps matching TRBD1 (5 bases). Germline V gene lookup returns CDR1 SGHVS and CDR2 FNYEAQ. Trimming took 3 bases from V and 0 from J, leaving 11 bases between them. The CDR3 loop spans 15 amino acids. CDR3 protein: CASSFSVGANYGYTF. The CDR3 bases are TGTGCCAGCAGCTTCTCGGTGGGGGCTAACTATGGCTACACCTTC.

This sequence joins TRBV10-3 and TRBJ2-4; TRBD2 matches at 8 bases. Germline V gene sequence: CDR1 ENHRY, CDR2 SYGVKD. With 0 bases clipped from V and 2 bases from J, the junction kept 3 bases outside the gene matches. This CDR3 has 16 residues. Here the CDR3 DNA reads TGTGCCATCAGTGAGTCCAAGCGGGAGCCCAAAAACATTCAGTACTTC. Protein sequence: CAISESKREPKNIQYF.

This clonotype came up a few times. The V and J genes are TRBV7-2 and TRBJ1-4; D not resolved. V shed 3 bases and J shed 8 bases, with 13 bases lying between them. Germline CDR1 is SGHTA and CDR2 is FQGNSA. This CDR3 has 14 amino acids. CDR3 sequence (DNA): TGTGCCAGCAGCTTGGACCTAACACGGGAAAAACTGTTTTTT. Amino acid sequence: CASSLDLTREKLFF.